A selection of T cell receptor beta chains follows, all from one sample in a study of OX40 agonist ivuxolimab in advanced cancers. Data came from immunoSEQ multiplex PCR; TCRdb stores just in-frame clones and leaves some out. The sample shows over 40,000 clones, about 88% of them seen only once. Here the sequenced sample was CD4+ or CD8+ T cells sorted from blood, taken in a trial of the OX40 agonist ivuxolimab. The receptors were gathered from an adult with an advanced solid tumor such as melanoma, head and neck, liver or kidney cancer. Each CDR3 is given with its conserved first and last residue. Fields, in order: clone size, V gene, J gene, CDR3 length, D gene, CDR3 DNA, CDR3 protein. A D gene is named only where the DNA matches it firmly. Some rows have no size entry. The others give once, few or many, or a class for an expanded clone.

size: few; V: TRBV7-3; J: TRBJ1-5; length: 15; D: -; DNA: TGTGCCAGCAGCCTCGTGGGAGGAAGCAATCAGCCCCAGCATTTT; CDR3: CASSLVGGSNQPQHF
size: -; V: TRBV7-9; J: TRBJ2-1; length: 14; D: TRBD1; DNA: TGTGCCAGCAGCTGGGGACAGGGGTACAATGAGCAGTTCTTC; CDR3: CASSWGQGYNEQFF
size: once; V: TRBV4-2; J: TRBJ2-2; length: 18; D: TRBD2; DNA: TGTGCCAGCAGCCAAGATAAGGGGCGGGGGGCAAACACCGGGGAGCTGTTTTTT; CDR3: CASSQDKGRGANTGELFF
size: few; V: TRBV21-1; J: TRBJ1-1; length: 10; D: -; DNA: TGTGCCAGCAGGAACACTGAAGCTTTCTTT; CDR3: CASRNTEAFF
size: -; V: TRBV5-1; J: TRBJ2-7; length: 14; D: TRBD1; DNA: TGCGCCAGCAGCTCGGCAGGGGGCGGGGTAGAGCAGTACTTC; CDR3: CASSSAGGGVEQYF
size: -; V: TRBV6-5; J: TRBJ1-2; length: 12; D: -; DNA: TGTGCCAGCCGGGGCCCTAACTATGGCTACACCTTC; CDR3: CASRGPNYGYTF
size: -; V: TRBV11-2; J: TRBJ1-1; length: 12; D: -; DNA: TGTGCCAGCAGCCCGTTTAACACTGAAGCTTTCTTT; CDR3: CASSPFNTEAFF
size: -; V: TRBV5-4; J: TRBJ2-2; length: 14; D: -; DNA: TGTGCCAGCAGCCCAAAGGAAGGGTCCGGGGAGCTGTTTTTT; CDR3: CASSPKEGSGELFF
size: -; V: TRBV4-1; J: TRBJ2-3; length: 18; D: TRBD2; DNA: TGCGCCAGCAGCCCCGGGAGAGGGCGGGGGGCTACCACAGATACGCAGTATTTT; CDR3: CASSPGRGRGATTDTQYF
size: -; V: TRBV28; J: TRBJ2-2; length: 14; D: -; DNA: TGTGCCAGCAAGGGCCAGGGGTATGGCGGGGAGCTGTTTTTT; CDR3: CASKGQGYGGELFF
size: -; V: TRBV5-4; J: TRBJ1-2; length: 13; D: -; DNA: TGTGCCAGCAGCGATCAGGATGTCCATGGCTACACCTTC; CDR3: CASSDQDVHGYTF
size: -; V: TRBV6-1; J: TRBJ1-3; length: 16; D: TRBD1; DNA: TGTGCCAGCAGTGAGGGGACAGGGTTGTCTGGAAACACCATATATTTT; CDR3: CASSEGTGLSGNTIYF
size: -; V: TRBV6-1; J: TRBJ2-7; length: 12; D: -; DNA: TGTGCCAGCAGTGCGACCCTCTACGAGCAGTACTTC; CDR3: CASSATLYEQYF
size: large; V: TRBV29-1; J: TRBJ2-5; length: 15; D: TRBD1; DNA: TGCAGCGTTGAAGATGGCAGGGGGCGAACCGAAACCCAGTACTTC; CDR3: CSVEDGRGRTETQYF
size: -; V: TRBV7-2; J: TRBJ1-6; length: 15; D: -; DNA: TGTGCCAGCAGCTCGGACACTCGGCTCCATTCACCCCTCCACTTT; CDR3: CASSSDTRLHSPLHF
size: -; V: TRBV10-1; J: TRBJ2-4; length: 13; D: -; DNA: TGCGCCAGCAGTGAGGGTGCCAAAAACATTCAGTACTTC; CDR3: CASSEGAKNIQYF
size: -; V: TRBV6-1; J: TRBJ2-5; length: 11; D: -; DNA: TGTGCCAGCAGTGAAGGAGAGACCCAGTACTTC; CDR3: CASSEGETQYF
size: -; V: TRBV30; J: TRBJ2-5; length: 16; D: TRBD2; DNA: TGTGCCTGGAGCCGTCGCCTGGCGGGAGGCCAAGAGACCCAGTACTTC; CDR3: CAWSRRLAGGQETQYF
size: -; V: TRBV9; J: TRBJ2-2; length: 15; D: -; DNA: TGTGCCAGCAGCGTAGCTGTGGGTGACACCGGGGAGCTGTTTTTT; CDR3: CASSVAVGDTGELFF
size: -; V: TRBV5-5; J: TRBJ1-2; length: 17; D: -; DNA: TGTGCCAGCAGCTTGTTATGGGGGGATATAGGGAACTATGGCTACACCTTC; CDR3: CASSLLWGDIGNYGYTF
size: -; V: TRBV19; J: TRBJ2-3; length: 13; D: TRBD2; DNA: TGTGCCAGTAGTCTAGCGGGAGCAGATACGCAGTATTTT; CDR3: CASSLAGADTQYF
size: -; V: TRBV28; J: TRBJ1-2; length: 13; D: -; DNA: TGTGCCAGCAGAGTCCCGGGAAGGAATGGCTACACCTTC; CDR3: CASRVPGRNGYTF
size: -; V: TRBV28; J: TRBJ1-5; length: 16; D: TRBD1; DNA: TGTGCCAGCAGTGAACCTACAGGGGGCCCCGGTCAGCCCCAGCATTTT; CDR3: CASSEPTGGPGQPQHF
size: -; V: TRBV27; J: TRBJ2-1; length: 17; D: TRBD1; DNA: TGTGCCAGCAGTTCCGGGACAGGTAACGTTGTCTACAATGAGCAGTTCTTC; CDR3: CASSSGTGNVVYNEQFF
size: -; V: TRBV4-1; J: TRBJ2-4; length: 16; D: TRBD1; DNA: TGCGCCAGCAGCCGCACTGAGACAGGGGCCAAAAACATTCAGTACTTC; CDR3: CASSRTETGAKNIQYF
size: once; V: TRBV15; J: TRBJ2-7; length: 12; D: -; DNA: TGTGCCACCAGCAGGGCCTACTACGAGCAGTACTTC; CDR3: CATSRAYYEQYF
size: -; V: TRBV12-2; J: TRBJ2-7; length: 15; D: -; DNA: TGTGCAAGTCGCCTCCAAGCCGACCTTCAGGACGAGCAGTACTTC; CDR3: CASRLQADLQDEQYF
size: -; V: TRBV11-3; J: TRBJ1-6; length: 13; D: -; DNA: TGTGCCAGCAGCTCGAATCAGTATTCACCCCTCCACTTT; CDR3: CASSSNQYSPLHF
size: once; V: TRBV30; J: TRBJ2-2; length: 16; D: TRBD1; DNA: TGTGCCTGGAGTAGGGGGACAGGGGGACACACCGGGGAGCTGTTTTTT; CDR3: CAWSRGTGGHTGELFF
size: -; V: TRBV2; J: TRBJ2-5; length: 14; D: TRBD1; DNA: TGTGCCAGCAGAAAAGAGACAGGGGTGGAGACCCAGTACTTC; CDR3: CASRKETGVETQYF
size: few; V: TRBV5-4; J: TRBJ1-2; length: 13; D: -; DNA: TGTGCCAGCAGCTTGGCCCTAAACTATGGCTACACCTTC; CDR3: CASSLALNYGYTF
size: -; V: TRBV7-8; J: TRBJ2-6; length: 18; D: -; DNA: TGTGCCAGCAGCTTAGCCGGGACGGGCTTCTCTGGGGCCAACGTCCTGACTTTC; CDR3: CASSLAGTGFSGANVLTF
size: -; V: TRBV4-1; J: TRBJ2-2; length: 17; D: TRBD2; DNA: TGCGCCAGCAGCCATTTGAGCGGGGGGGCGGACACCGGGGAGCTGTTTTTT; CDR3: CASSHLSGGADTGELFF
size: -; V: TRBV5-4; J: TRBJ1-2; length: 13; D: -; DNA: TGTGCCAGCAGCCAGGACGGGAACTATGGCTACACCTTC; CDR3: CASSQDGNYGYTF
size: -; V: TRBV9; J: TRBJ2-5; length: 15; D: TRBD2; DNA: TGTGCCAGCAGCGGGAAAGCGGGAGGTCAAGAGACCCAGTACTTC; CDR3: CASSGKAGGQETQYF